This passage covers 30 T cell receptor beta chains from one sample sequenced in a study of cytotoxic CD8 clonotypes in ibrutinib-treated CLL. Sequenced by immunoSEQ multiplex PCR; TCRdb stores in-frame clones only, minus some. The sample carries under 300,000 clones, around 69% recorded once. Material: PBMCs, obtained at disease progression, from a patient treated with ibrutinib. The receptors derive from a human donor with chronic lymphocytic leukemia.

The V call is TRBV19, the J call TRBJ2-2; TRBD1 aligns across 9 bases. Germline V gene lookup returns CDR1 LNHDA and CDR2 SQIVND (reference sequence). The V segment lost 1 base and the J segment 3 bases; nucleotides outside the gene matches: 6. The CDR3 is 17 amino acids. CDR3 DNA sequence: TGTGCCAGTAGTATAGGTGGGACAGGGTCCTACACCGGGGAGCTGTTTTTT. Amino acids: CASSIGGTGSYTGELFF.

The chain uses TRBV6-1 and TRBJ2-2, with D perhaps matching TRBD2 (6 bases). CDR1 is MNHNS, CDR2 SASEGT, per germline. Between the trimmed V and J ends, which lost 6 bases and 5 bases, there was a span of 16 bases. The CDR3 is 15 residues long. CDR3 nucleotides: TGTGCCAGCAGGAGGGCACTAGCTGGTACCGGGGAGCTGTTTTTT. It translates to CASRRALAGTGELFF.

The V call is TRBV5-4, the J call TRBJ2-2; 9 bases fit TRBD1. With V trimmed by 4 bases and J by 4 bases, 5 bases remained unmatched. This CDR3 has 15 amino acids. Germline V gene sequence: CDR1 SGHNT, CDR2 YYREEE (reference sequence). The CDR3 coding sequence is TGTGCCAGCAGCCCAGGGACAGGGACCACCGGGGAGCTGTTTTTT. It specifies CASSPGTGTTGELFF.

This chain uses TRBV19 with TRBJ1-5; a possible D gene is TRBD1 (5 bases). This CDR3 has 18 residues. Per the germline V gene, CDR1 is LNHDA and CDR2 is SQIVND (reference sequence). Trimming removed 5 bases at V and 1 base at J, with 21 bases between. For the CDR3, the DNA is TGTGCCAGTAGTCCTAGTCCCTATCAGGGAGCCAGCAATCAGCCCCAGCATTTT. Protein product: CASSPSPYQGASNQPQHF. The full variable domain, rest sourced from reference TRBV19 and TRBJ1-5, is DGGITQSPKYLFRKEGQNVTLSCEQNLNHDAMYWYRQDPGQGLRLIYYSQIVNDFQKGDIAEGYSVSREKKESFPLTVTSAQKNPTAFYLCASSPSPYQGASNQPQHFGDGTRLSIL.

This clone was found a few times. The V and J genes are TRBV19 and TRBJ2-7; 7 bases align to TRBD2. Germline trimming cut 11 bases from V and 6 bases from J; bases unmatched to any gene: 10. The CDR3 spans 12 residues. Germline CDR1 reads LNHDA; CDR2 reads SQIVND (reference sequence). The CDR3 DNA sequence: TGTGCCTCCACCGGCGGGAGCGCCGAGCAGTACTTC. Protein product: CASTGGSAEQYF.

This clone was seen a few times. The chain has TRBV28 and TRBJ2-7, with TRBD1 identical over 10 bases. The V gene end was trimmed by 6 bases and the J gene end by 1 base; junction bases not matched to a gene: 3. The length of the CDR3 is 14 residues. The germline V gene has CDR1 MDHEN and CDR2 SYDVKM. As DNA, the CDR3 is TGTGCCAGCAGAGGGACAGGGGTGTCCTACGAGCAGTACTTC. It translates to CASRGTGVSYEQYF. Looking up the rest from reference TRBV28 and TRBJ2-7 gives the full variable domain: DVKVTQSSRYLVKRTGEKVFLECVQDMDHENMFWYRQDPGLGLRLIYFSYDVKMKEKGDIPEGYSVSREKKERFSLILESASTNQTSMYLCASRGTGVSYEQYFGPGTRLTVT.

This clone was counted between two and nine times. The CDR3 region is CASSLDRGGNTIYF. The CDR3 DNA reads TGTGCCAGCAGCTTAGACCGGGGAGGAAACACCATATATTTT. The V and J genes are TRBV11-2 and TRBJ1-3; no clear D gene. Trimming shortened V by 0 bases and J by 4 bases, and 7 bases separated the two germline ends. The germline V gene has CDR1 SGHAT and CDR2 FQNNGV. CDR3 length: 14 amino acids.

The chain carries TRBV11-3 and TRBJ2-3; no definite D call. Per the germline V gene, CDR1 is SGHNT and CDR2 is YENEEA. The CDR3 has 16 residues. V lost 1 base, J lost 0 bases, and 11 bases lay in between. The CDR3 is CASSLGISPSTDTQYF. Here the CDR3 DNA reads TGTGCCAGCAGCTTAGGGATCTCTCCAAGCACAGATACGCAGTATTTT.

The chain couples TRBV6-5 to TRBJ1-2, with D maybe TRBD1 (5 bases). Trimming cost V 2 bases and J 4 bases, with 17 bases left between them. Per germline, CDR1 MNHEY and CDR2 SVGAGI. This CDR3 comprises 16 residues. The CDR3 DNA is TGTGCCAGCAGTTACCCCGTTGGGGGGGTTCTCTATGGCTACACCTTC. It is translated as CASSYPVGGVLYGYTF.

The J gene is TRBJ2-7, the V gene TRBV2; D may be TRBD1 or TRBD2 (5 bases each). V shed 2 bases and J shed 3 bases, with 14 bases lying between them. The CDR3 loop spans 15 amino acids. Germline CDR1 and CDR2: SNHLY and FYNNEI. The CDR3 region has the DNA TGTGCCAGCAGTGAAATGCCGAGGGGTGACTACGAGCAGTACTTC. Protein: CASSEMPRGDYEQYF.

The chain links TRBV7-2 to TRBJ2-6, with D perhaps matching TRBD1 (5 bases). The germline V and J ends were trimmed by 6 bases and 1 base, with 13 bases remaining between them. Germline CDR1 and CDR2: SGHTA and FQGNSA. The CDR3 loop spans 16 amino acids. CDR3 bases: TGTGCCAGCAGGTTTGCTCCAGGGTCTGGGGCCAACGTCCTGACTTTC. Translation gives CASRFAPGSGANVLTF. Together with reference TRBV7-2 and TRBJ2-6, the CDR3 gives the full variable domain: GAGVSQSPSNKVTEKGKDVELRCDPISGHTALYWYRQSLGQGLEFLIYFQGNSAPDKSGLPSDRFSAERTGGSVSTLTIQRTQQEDSAVYLCASRFAPGSGANVLTFGAGSRLTVL.

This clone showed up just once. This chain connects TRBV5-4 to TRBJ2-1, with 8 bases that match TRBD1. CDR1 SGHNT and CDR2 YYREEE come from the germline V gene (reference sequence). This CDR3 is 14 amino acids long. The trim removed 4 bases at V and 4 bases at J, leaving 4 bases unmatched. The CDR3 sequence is CASSRGQAYNEQFF. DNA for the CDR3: TGTGCCAGCAGCCGGGGACAGGCTTACAATGAGCAGTTCTTC.

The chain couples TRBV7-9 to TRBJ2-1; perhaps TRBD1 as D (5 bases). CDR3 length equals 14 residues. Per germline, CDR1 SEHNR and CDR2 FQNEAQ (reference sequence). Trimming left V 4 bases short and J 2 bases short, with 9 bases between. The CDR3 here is CASSSSGTYNEQFF. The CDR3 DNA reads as TGTGCCAGCAGCTCCTCAGGGACCTACAATGAGCAGTTCTTC. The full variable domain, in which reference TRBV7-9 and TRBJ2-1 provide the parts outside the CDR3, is DTGVSQNPRHKITKRGQNVTFRCDPISEHNRLYWYRQTLGQGPEFLTYFQNEAQLEKSRLLSDRFSAERPKGSFSTLEIQRTEQGDSAMYLCASSSSGTYNEQFFGPGTRLTVL.

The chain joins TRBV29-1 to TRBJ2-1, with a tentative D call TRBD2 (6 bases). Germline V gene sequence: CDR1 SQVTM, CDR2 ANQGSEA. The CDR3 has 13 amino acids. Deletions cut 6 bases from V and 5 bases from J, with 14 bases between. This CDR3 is CSVGGLIHNEQFF. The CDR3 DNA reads TGCAGCGTGGGGGGTCTGATTCACAATGAGCAGTTCTTC.

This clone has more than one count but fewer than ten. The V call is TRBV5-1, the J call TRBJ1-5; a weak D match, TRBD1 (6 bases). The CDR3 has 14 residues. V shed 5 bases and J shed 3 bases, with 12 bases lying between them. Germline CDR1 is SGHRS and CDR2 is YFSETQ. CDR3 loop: CASRRDNNNQPQHF. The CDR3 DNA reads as TGCGCCAGCAGGAGGGACAATAACAATCAGCCCCAGCATTTT.

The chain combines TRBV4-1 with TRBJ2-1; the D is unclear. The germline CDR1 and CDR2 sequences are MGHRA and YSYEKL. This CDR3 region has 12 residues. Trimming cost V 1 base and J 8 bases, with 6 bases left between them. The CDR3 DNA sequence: TGCGCCAGCAGCCAAGTCGGTCATGAGCAGTTCTTC. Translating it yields CASSQVGHEQFF.

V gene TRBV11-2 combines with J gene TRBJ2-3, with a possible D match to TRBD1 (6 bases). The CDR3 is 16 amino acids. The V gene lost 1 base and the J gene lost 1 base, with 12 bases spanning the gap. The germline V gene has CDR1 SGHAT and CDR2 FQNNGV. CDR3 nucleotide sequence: TGTGCCAGCAGCTTAGTACAGGGATTAGGCACAGATACGCAGTATTTT. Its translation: CASSLVQGLGTDTQYF.

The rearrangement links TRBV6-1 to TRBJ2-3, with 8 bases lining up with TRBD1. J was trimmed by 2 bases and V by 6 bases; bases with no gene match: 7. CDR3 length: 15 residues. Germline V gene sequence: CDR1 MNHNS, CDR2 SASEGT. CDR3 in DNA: TGTGCCAGCAGCGCCGGGACAGGATTCACAGATACGCAGTATTTT. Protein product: CASSAGTGFTDTQYF.

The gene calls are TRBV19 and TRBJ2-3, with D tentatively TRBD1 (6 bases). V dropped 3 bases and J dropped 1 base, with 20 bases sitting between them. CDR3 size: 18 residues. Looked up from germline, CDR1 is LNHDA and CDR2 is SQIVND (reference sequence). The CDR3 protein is CASSIGGRLTLRTDTQYF. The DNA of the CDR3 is TGTGCCAGTAGTATTGGGGGCCGTCTGACCCTTCGCACAGATACGCAGTATTTT.

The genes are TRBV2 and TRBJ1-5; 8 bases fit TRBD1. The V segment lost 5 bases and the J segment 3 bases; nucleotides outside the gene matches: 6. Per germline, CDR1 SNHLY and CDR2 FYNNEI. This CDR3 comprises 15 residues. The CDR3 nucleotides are TGTGCCAGCAGTACCGGCAGGGGGCACAATCAGCCCCAGCATTTT. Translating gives CASSTGRGHNQPQHF.

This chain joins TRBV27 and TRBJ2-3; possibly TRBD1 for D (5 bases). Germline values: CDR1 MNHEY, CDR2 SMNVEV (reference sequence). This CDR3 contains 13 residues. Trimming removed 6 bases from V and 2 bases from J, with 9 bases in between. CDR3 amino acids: CASRGHHTDTQYF. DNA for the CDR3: TGTGCCAGCAGGGGGCACCACACAGATACGCAGTATTTT.

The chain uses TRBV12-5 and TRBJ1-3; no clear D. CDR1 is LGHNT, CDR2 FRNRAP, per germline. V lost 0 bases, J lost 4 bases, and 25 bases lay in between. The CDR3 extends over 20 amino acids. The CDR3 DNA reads TGTGCTAGTGGTTTGGTAGTAAACGTAGGCTCTTGGGCAGTAGGAAACACCATATATTTT. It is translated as CASGLVVNVGSWAVGNTIYF.

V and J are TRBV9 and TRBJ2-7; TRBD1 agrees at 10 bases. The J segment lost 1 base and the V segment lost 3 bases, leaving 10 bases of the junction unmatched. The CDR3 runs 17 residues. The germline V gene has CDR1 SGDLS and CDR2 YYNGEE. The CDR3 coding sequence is TGTGCCAGCAGCGCCAATCCGGGACAGGGGCTTTCCTACGAGCAGTACTTC. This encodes CASSANPGQGLSYEQYF. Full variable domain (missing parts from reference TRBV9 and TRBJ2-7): DSGVTQTPKHLITATGQRVTLRCSPRSGDLSVYWYQQSLDQGLQFLIQYYNGEERAKGNILERFSAQQFPDLHSELNLSSLELGDSALYFCASSANPGQGLSYEQYFGPGTRLTVT.

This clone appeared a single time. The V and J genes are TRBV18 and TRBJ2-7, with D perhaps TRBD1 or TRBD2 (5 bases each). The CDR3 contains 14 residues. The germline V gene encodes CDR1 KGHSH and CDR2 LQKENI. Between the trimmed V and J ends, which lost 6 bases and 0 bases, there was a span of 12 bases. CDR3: CASSRDGDSYEQYF. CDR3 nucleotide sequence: TGTGCCAGCTCGAGGGACGGGGACTCCTACGAGCAGTACTTC. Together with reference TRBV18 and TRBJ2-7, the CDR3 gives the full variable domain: NAGVMQNPRHLVRRRGQEARLRCSPMKGHSHVYWYRQLPEEGLKFMVYLQKENIIDESGMPKERFSAEFPKEGPSILRIQQVVRGDSAAYFCASSRDGDSYEQYFGPGTRLTVT.

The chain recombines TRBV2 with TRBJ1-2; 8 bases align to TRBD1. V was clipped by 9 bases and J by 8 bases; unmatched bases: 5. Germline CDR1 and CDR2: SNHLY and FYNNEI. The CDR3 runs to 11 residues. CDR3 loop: CARRQGQGYTF. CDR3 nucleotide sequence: TGTGCCAGACGACAGGGGCAGGGCTACACCTTC.

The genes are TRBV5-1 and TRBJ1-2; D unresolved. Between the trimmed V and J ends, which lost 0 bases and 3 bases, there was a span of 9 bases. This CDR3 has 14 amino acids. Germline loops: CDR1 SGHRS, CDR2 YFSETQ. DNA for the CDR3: TGCGCCAGCAGCTTGGAAGAGGCAGACTATGGCTACACCTTC. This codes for CASSLEEADYGYTF.

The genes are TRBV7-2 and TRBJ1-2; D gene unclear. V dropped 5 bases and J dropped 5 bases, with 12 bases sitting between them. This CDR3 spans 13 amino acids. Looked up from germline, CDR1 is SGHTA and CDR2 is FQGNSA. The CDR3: CASSPGWIYGYTF. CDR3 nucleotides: TGTGCCAGCAGCCCGGGGTGGATTTATGGCTACACCTTC.

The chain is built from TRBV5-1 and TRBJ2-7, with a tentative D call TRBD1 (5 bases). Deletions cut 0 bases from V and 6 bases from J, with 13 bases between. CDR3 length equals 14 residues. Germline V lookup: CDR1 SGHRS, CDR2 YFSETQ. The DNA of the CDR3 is TGCGCCAGCAGCTTGGCCACCACTCAGGGCGAGCAGTACTTC. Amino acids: CASSLATTQGEQYF.

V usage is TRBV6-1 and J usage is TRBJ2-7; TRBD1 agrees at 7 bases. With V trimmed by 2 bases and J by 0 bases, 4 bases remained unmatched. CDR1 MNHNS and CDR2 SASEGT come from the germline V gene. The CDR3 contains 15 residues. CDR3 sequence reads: CASSEPGQSSYEQYF. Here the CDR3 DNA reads TGTGCCAGCAGTGAACCGGGACAGAGCTCCTACGAGCAGTACTTC.

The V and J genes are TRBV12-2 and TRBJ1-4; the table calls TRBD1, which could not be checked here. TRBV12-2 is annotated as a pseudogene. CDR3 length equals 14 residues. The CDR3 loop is CASRLGGLNEKLFF. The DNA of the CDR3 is TGTGCAAGTCGCCTAGGGGGCCTTAATGAAAAACTGTTTTTT.